This TCR beta chain is drawn from a study of response to subunit inactivated influenza vaccine. Findings of the study overall: A suggestion made by the authors is that each seasonal influenza vaccination recruits few new T cells.

This clonotype turned up a few times. Its antigen remains unidentified. From germline, CDR1 is DFQATT and CDR2 SNEGSKA (reference sequence). CDR3 size: 14 residues. With 5 bases clipped from V and 4 bases from J, the junction kept 10 bases outside the gene matches. TCRdb reprocessed the RT-PCR reads via MiXCR and lists one record per CDR3 protein. Among fewer than 250,000 distinct CDR3 sequences listed, approximately 15% were seen once. The chain employs TRBV20-1 and TRBJ2-7, with 8 bases that match TRBD2. Material: CD8+ T cells sorted from PBMCs, obtained roughly 5 days after vaccination. This clonotype was obtained from a man in his forties or fifties who received an inactivated influenza vaccine. The CDR3 sequence: CSAHPYGRAYEQYF. CDR3 DNA sequence: TGCAGTGCTCACCCTTACGGGAGGGCGTACGAGCAGTACTTC.